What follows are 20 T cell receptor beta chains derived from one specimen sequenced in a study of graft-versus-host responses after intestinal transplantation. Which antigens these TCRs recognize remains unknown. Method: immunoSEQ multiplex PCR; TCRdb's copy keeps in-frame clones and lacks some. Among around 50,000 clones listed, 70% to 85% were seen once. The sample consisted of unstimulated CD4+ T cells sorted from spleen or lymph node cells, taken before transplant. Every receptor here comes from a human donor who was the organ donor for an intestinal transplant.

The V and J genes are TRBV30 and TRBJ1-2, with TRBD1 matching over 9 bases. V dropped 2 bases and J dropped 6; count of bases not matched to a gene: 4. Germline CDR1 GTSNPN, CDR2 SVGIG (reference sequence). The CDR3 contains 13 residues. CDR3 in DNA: TGTGCCTGGAGTTTTGGGACAGGGAATGGCTACACCTTC. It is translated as CAWSFGTGNGYTF.

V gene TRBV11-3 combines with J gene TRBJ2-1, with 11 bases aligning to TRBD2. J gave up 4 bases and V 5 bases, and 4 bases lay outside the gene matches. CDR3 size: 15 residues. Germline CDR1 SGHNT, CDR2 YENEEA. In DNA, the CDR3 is TGTGCCAGCAGCCTAGCGGGGGGCAAGTACAATGAGCAGTTCTTC. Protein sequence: CASSLAGGKYNEQFF. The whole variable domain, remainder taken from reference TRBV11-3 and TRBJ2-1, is EAGVVQSPRYKIIEKKQPVAFWCNPISGHNTLYWYLQNLGQGPELLIRYENEEAVDDSQLPKDRFSAERLKGVDSTLKIQPAELGDSAVYLCASSLAGGKYNEQFFGPGTRLTVL.

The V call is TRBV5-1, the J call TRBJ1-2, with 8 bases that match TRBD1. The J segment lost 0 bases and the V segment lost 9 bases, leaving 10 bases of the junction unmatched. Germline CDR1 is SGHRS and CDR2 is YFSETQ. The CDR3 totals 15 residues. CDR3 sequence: CAIRQGKNSNYGYTF. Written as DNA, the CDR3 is TGCGCCATCAGACAGGGGAAAAATTCTAACTATGGCTACACCTTC.

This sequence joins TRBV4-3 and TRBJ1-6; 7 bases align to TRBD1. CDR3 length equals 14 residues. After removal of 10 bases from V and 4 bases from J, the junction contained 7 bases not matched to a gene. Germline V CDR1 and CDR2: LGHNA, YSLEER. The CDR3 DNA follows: TGCGCCATCCCCGGGACAGCTTATAATTCACCCCTCCACTTT. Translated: CAIPGTAYNSPLHF.

DNA of the CDR3: TGTGCCAGCAGTTTTGGGGGGCAGCCCCAGCATTTT. It codes for CASSFGGQPQHF. The chain has TRBV28 and TRBJ1-5; possible D gene TRBD1, 5 bases. V was clipped by 3 bases and J by 7 bases, with 7 bases between them. The CDR3 loop spans 12 amino acids. The germline V gene encodes CDR1 MDHEN and CDR2 SYDVKM.

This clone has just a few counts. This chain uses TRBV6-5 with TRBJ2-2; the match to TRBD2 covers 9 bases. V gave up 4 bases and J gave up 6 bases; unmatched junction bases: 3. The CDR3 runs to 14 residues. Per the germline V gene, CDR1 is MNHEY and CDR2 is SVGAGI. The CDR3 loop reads CASSLAGEAGELFF. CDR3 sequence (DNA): TGTGCCAGCAGTTTAGCGGGAGAGGCCGGGGAGCTGTTTTTT.

The CDR3 reads CASSAQYRGRGETQYF. CDR3 in DNA: TGTGCCAGCAGCGCACAATACAGGGGGCGAGGAGAGACCCAGTACTTC. The chain is built from TRBV7-2 and TRBJ2-5; 9 bases are a match to TRBD1. CDR1 and CDR2 from the germline V gene are SGHTA and FQGNSA. The CDR3 loop spans 16 amino acids. Trimming took 5 bases from V and 4 from J; bases not matched to a gene: 11. The full variable domain, with the rest looked up from reference TRBV7-2 and TRBJ2-5, is GAGVSQSPSNKVTEKGKDVELRCDPISGHTALYWYRQSLGQGLEFLIYFQGNSAPDKSGLPSDRFSAERTGGSVSTLTIQRTQQEDSAVYLCASSAQYRGRGETQYFGPGTRLLVL.

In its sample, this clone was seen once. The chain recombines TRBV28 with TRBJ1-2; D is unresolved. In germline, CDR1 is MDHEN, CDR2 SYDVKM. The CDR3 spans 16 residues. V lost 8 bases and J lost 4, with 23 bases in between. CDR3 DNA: TGTGCCAGCGCTAAACGTCCGGGCCATCTGACCTATGGCTACACCTTC. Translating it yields CASAKRPGHLTYGYTF.

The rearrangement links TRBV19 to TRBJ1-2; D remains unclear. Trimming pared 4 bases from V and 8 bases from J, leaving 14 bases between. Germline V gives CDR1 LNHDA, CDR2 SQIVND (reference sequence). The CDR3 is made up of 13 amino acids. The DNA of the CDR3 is TGTGCCAGTAGTACTCTAGGTTTCGAGGGCTACACCTTC. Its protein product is CASSTLGFEGYTF.

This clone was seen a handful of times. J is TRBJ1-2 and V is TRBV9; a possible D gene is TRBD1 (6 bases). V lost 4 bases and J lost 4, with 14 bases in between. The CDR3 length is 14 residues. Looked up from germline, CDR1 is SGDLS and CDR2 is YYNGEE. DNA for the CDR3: TGTGCCAGCAGCCCCAGGGGAGGGGCCTATGGCTACACCTTC. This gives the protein CASSPRGGAYGYTF. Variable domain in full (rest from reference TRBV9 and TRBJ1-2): DSGVTQTPKHLITATGQRVTLRCSPRSGDLSVYWYQQSLDQGLQFLIQYYNGEERAKGNILERFSAQQFPDLHSELNLSSLELGDSALYFCASSPRGGAYGYTFGSGTRLTVV.

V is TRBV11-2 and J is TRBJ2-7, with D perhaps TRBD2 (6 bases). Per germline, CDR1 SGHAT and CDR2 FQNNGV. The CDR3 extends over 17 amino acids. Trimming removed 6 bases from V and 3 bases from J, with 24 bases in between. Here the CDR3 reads CASRPKVLAFINYEQYF. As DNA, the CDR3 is TGTGCCAGCAGGCCAAAAGTTCTAGCGTTTATCAACTACGAGCAGTACTTC.

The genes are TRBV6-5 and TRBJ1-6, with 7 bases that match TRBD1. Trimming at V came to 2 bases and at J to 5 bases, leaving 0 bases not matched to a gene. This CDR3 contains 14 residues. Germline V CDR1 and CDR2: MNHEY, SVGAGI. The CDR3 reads CASSYRGHNSPLHF. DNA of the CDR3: TGTGCCAGCAGTTACAGGGGGCATAATTCACCCCTCCACTTT.

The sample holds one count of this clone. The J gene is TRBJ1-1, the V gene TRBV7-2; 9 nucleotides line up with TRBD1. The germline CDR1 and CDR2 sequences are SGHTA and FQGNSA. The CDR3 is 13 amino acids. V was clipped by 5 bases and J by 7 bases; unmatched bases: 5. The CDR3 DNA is TGTGCCAGCAGCCTACAGGGGGCGGGTGAAGCTTTCTTT. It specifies CASSLQGAGEAFF.

The CDR3 region is CASSGGKNTGELFF. DNA of the CDR3: TGTGCCAGCAGTGGCGGCAAGAACACCGGGGAGCTGTTTTTT. The chain recombines TRBV6-9 with TRBJ2-2; no firm D call. Germline values: CDR1 MNHGY, CDR2 SVAAGI. This CDR3 is 14 amino acids long. V was trimmed by 5 bases and J by 1 base, leaving 8 bases between them.

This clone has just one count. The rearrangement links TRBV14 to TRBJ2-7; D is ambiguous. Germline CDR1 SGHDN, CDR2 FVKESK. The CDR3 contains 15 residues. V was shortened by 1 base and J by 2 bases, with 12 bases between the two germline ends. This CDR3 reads CASSQVNMVPYEQYF. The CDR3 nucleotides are TGTGCCAGCAGCCAAGTCAATATGGTGCCCTACGAGCAGTACTTC.

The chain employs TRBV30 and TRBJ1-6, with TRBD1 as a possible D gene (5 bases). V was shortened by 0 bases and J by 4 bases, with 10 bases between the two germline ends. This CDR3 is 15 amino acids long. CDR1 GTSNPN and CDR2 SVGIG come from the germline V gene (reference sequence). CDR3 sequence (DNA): TGTGCCTGGAGTGTGGCAGGGTTGTATAATTCACCCCTCCACTTT. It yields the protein CAWSVAGLYNSPLHF.

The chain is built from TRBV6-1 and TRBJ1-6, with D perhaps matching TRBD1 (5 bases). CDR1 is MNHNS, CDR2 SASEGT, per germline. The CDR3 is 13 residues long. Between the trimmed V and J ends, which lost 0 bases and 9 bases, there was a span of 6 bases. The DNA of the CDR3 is TGTGCCAGCAGTGAAGCTCAGGGTTCACCCCTCCACTTT. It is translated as CASSEAQGSPLHF.

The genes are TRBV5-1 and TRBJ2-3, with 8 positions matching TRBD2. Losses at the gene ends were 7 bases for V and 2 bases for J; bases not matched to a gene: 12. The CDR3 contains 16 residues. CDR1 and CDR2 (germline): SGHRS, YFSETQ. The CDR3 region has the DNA TGCGCCAGCCGAGGCCCAGTAGCGGGGAACACAGATACGCAGTATTTT. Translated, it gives CASRGPVAGNTDTQYF.

For the CDR3, the DNA is TGTGCCAGCAGTTACGAGAGGGTTGGGGCCAACGTCCTGACTTTC. Protein: CASSYERVGANVLTF. The J gene is TRBJ2-6, the V gene TRBV6-6, with D perhaps TRBD2 (5 bases). The CDR3 loop spans 15 amino acids. V was pared by 2 bases and J by 3 bases, with 8 bases between. Germline V gene lookup returns CDR1 MNHNY and CDR2 SVGAGI (reference sequence).

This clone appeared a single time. The chain's CDR3 is CASSLVISGNTIYF. For the CDR3, the DNA is TGTGCCAGCAGCTTAGTAATTTCTGGAAACACCATATATTTT. This chain links TRBV7-2 with TRBJ1-3, with D unresolved. Germline values: CDR1 SGHTA, CDR2 FQGNSA. This CDR3 spans 14 amino acids. The V end was cut by 1 base, the J end by 1 base, with 5 bases between.